This T cell receptor beta chain was found in a study of shared clonotypes between healthy human individuals. Findings of the study overall: About 4.5% of naive CD4 clonotypes were common to a few donors. Non-shared clonotypes had lower generation probabilities than clonotypes shared by all four sorted-subset donors.

A word on this clone: The antigen is undetermined.

Across several immunoSEQ plates, the genomic DNA of each subset was split evenly. Sorted-subset replicate PCRs used approximately 180 ng of genomic DNA. This amount corresponded to some 32,000 T cell genomes. Assay used: immunoSEQ multiplex PCR; TCRdb lists only in-frame clones, some missing. The sample yields around 1.1 million clones, approximately 80% seen once. The sequence was obtained from a young man in good health. Some clones in this sample may be carry-over from other donors' samples. Sequencing input: memory CD4+ T cells from PBMCs. Regarding subset: CD45RA-negative fraction.

This CDR3 reads CASSLPAGGQETQYF. The DNA of the CDR3 is TGTGCCAGCAGCTTACCGGCAGGGGGCCAAGAGACCCAGTACTTC. The chain employs TRBV7-6 and TRBJ2-5, with TRBD1 matching over 7 bases. CDR3 length equals 15 residues. In germline, CDR1 is SGHVS, CDR2 FNYEAQ. The V segment lost 2 bases and the J segment 1 base; nucleotides outside the gene matches: 4.